This T cell receptor (beta chain) was obtained from a study of cytomegalovirus exposure and HLA in healthy donors. Looking at the study overall: In an earlier analysis, approximately 120 million unique TCR beta sequences were found from about 190 million T cells. Study-level findings and limits: The listing of roughly 160 TCR beta chains classed them as cytomegalovirus-associated. Later work showed greater clonal expansion in HLA-associated TCR beta chains than in equally common others.

Per germline, CDR1 SGHDT and CDR2 YYEEEE. This CDR3 is built from 13 residues. The V gene lost 1 base and the J gene lost 0 bases, with 4 bases spanning the gap. In regard to this clone: The target antigen is unknown.

Everyone who donated was a healthy bone marrow donor. It was with 60 Vbeta and 13 Jbeta primers that the PCR ran. Method: immunoSEQ multiplex PCR; TCRdb's copy keeps in-frame clones and lacks some. The repertoire has around 180,000 clones, about 85% of them found once; the top ten carry 1%. The source of this sequence is a boy younger than 10 in good health and CMV-seronegative. The sequencing sample was made of PBMCs. The chain is built from TRBV5-6 and TRBJ1-1; D remains ambiguous. The CDR3 DNA reads as TGTGCCAGCAGCTTGCCAGTGAACACTGAAGCTTTCTTT. Encoded protein: CASSLPVNTEAFF.